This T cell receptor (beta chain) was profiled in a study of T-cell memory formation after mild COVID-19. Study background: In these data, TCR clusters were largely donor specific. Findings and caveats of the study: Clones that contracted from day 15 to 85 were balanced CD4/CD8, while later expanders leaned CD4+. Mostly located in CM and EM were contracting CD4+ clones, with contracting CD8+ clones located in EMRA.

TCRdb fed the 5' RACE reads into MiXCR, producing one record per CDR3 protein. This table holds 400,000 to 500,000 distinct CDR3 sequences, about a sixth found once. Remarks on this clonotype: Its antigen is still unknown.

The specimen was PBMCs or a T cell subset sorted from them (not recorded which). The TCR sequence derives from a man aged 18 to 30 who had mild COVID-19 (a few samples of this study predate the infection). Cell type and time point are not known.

CDR3 sequence reads: CATSDPHGGRLQETQYF. The CDR3 DNA sequence: TGTGCCACCAGTGATCCCCATGGGGGTCGACTTCAAGAGACCCAGTACTTC. V gene TRBV24-1 combines with J gene TRBJ2-5; the D gene could be TRBD1 or TRBD2 (5 bases each). The germline CDR1 and CDR2 sequences are KGHDR and SFDVKD. V lost 3 bases, J lost 2 bases, and 18 bases lay in between. The CDR3 extends over 17 amino acids.